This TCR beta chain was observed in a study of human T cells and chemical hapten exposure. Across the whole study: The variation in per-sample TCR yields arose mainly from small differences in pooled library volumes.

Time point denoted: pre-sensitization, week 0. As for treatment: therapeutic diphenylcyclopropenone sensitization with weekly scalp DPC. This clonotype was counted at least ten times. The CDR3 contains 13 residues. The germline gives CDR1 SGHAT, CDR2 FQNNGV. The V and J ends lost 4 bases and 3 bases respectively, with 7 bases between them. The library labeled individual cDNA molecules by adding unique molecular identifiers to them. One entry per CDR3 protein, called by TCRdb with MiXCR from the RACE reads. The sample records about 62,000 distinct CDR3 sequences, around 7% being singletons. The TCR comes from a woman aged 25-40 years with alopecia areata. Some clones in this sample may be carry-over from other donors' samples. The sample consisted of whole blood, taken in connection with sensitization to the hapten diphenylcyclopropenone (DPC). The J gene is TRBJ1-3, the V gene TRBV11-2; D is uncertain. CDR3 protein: CASSSPLGNTIYF. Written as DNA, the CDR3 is TGTGCCAGCAGCTCCCCACTTGGAAACACCATATATTTT.